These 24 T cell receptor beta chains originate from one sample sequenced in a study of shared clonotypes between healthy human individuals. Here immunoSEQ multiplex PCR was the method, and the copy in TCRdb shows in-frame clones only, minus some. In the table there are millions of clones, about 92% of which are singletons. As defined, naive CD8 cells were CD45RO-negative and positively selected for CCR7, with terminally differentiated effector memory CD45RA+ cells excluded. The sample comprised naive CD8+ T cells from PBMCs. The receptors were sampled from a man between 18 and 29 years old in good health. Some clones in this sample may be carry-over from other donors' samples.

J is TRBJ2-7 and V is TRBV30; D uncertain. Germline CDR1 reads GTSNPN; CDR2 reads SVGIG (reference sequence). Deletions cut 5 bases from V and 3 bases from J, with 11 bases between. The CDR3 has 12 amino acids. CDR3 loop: CAWAKALYEQYF. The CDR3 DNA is TGTGCCTGGGCGAAGGCCCTCTACGAGCAGTACTTC.

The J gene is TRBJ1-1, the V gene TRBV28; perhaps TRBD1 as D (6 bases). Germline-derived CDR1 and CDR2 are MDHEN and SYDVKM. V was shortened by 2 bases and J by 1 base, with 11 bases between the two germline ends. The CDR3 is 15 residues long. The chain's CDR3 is CASSLTPQGNTEAFF. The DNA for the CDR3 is TGTGCCAGCAGTTTAACTCCACAGGGGAACACTGAAGCTTTCTTT.

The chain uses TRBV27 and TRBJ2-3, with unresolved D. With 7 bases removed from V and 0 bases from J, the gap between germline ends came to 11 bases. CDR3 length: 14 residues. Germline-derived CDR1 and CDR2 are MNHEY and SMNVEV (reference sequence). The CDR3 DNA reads TGTGCCAGCACTCACCGGGTTAGCACAGATACGCAGTATTTT. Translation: CASTHRVSTDTQYF.

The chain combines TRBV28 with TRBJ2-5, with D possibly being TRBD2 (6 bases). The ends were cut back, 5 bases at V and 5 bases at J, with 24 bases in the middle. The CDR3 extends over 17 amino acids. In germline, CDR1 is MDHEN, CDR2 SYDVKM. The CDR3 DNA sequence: TGTGCCAGCAGTCCCTTGGGGCTAGCGCCTCCCCGGGAGACCCAGTACTTC. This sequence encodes CASSPLGLAPPRETQYF.

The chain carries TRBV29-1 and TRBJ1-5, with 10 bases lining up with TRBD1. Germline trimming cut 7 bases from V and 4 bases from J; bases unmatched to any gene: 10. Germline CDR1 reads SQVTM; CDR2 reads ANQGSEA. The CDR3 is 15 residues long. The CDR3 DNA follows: TGCAGCGGCCACGACAGGGGGCTCAAAAATCAGCCCCAGCATTTT. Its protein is CSGHDRGLKNQPQHF.

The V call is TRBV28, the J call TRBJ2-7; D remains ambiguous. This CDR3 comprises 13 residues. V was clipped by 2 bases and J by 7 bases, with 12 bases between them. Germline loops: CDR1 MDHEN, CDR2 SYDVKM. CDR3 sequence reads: CASSLKGWGEQYF. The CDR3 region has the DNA TGTGCCAGCAGTTTAAAGGGTTGGGGAGAGCAGTACTTC. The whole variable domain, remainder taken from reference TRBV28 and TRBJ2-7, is DVKVTQSSRYLVKRTGEKVFLECVQDMDHENMFWYRQDPGLGLRLIYFSYDVKMKEKGDIPEGYSVSREKKERFSLILESASTNQTSMYLCASSLKGWGEQYFGPGTRLTVT.

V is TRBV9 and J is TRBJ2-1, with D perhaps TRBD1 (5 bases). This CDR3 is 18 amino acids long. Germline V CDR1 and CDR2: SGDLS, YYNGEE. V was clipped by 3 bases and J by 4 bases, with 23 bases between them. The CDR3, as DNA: TGTGCCAGCAGCGAGCCCCCCACTGTAGGGGTTGGGTACAATGAGCAGTTCTTC. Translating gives CASSEPPTVGVGYNEQFF.

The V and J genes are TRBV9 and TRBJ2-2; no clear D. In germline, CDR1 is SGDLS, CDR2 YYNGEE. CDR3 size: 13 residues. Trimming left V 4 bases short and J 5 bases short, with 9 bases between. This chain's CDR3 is CASSPPGTGELFF. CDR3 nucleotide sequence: TGTGCCAGCAGCCCCCCGGGTACCGGGGAGCTGTTTTTT.

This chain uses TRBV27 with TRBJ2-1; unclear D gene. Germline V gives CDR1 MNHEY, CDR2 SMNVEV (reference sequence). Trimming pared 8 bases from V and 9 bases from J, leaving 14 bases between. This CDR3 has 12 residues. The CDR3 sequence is CASGLSLVEQFF. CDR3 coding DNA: TGTGCCAGCGGCCTTAGTTTGGTTGAGCAGTTCTTC.

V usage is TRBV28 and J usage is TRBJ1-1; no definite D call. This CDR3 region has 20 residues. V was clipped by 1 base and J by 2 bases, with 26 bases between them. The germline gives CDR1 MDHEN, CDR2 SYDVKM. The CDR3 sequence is CASSLSLRNTYSGVNTEAFF. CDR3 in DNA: TGTGCCAGCAGTTTATCCCTAAGGAACACCTATTCCGGGGTTAACACTGAAGCTTTCTTT.

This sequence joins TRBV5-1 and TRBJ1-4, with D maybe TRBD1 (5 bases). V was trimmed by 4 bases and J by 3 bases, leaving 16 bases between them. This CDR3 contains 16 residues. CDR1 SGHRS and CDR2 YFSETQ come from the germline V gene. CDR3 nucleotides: TGCGCCAGCAGCCCGAGTTGGCCGGGGGCTAATGAAAAACTGTTTTTT. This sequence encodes CASSPSWPGANEKLFF. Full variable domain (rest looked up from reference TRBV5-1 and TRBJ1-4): KAGVTQTPRYLIKTRGQQVTLSCSPISGHRSVSWYQQTPGQGLQFLFEYFSETQRNKGNFPGRFSGRQFSNSRSEMNVSTLELGDSALYLCASSPSWPGANEKLFFGSGTQLSVL.

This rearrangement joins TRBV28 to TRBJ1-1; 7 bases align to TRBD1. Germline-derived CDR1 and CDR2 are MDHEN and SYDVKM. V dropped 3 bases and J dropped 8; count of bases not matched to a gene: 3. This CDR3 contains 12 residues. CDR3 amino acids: CASSLGTDEAFF. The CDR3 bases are TGTGCCAGCAGTTTGGGGACAGACGAAGCTTTCTTT.

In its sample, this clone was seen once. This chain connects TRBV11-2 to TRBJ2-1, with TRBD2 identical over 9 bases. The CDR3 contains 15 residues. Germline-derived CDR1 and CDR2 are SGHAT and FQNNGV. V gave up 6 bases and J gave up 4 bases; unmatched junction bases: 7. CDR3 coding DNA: TGTGCCAGCAGGAACAGGGCGGGGGGGTACAATGAGCAGTTCTTC. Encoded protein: CASRNRAGGYNEQFF. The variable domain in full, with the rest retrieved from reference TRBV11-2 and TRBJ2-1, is EAGVAQSPRYKIIEKRQSVAFWCNPISGHATLYWYQQILGQGPKLLIQFQNNGVVDDSQLPKDRFSAERLKGVDSTLKIQPAKLEDSAVYLCASRNRAGGYNEQFFGPGTRLTVL.

Written as DNA, the CDR3 is TGTGCCAGCAGAGGCAGAGGCACCTCATTGAATGAAAAACTGTTTTTT. It yields the protein CASRGRGTSLNEKLFF. The chain uses TRBV7-8 and TRBJ1-4; D uncertain. Trimming left V 6 bases short and J 5 bases short, with 19 bases between. This CDR3 region has 16 residues. Germline V gene lookup returns CDR1 SGHVS and CDR2 FQNEAQ. Based on the CDR3 plus reference TRBV7-8 and TRBJ1-4, the full variable domain is GAGVSQSPRYKVAKRGQDVALRCDPISGHVSLFWYQQALGQGPEFLTYFQNEAQLDKSGLPSDRFFAERPEGSVSTLKIQRTQQEDSAVYLCASRGRGTSLNEKLFFGSGTQLSVL.

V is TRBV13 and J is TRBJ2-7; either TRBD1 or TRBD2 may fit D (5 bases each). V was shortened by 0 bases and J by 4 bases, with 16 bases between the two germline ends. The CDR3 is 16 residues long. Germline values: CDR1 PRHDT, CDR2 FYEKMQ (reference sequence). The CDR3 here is CASSLGVGGEGYEQYF. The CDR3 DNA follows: TGTGCCAGCAGCTTAGGCGTTGGGGGAGAGGGGTACGAGCAGTACTTC.

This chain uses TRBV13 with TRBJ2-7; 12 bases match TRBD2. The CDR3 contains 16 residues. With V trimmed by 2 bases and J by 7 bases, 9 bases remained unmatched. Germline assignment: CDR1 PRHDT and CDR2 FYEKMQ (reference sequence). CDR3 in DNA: TGTGCCAGCAGCTTATGGGCTAGCGGGAGGGCTGGGGAGCAGTACTTC. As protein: CASSLWASGRAGEQYF.

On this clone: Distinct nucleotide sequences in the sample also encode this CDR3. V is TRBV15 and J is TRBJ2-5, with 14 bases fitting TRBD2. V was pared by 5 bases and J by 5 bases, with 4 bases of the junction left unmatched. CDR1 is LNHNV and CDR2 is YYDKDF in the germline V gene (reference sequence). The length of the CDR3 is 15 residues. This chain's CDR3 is CATSSRTSGRETQYF. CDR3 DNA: TGTGCCACCAGCTCCCGGACTAGCGGGAGGGAGACCCAGTACTTC.

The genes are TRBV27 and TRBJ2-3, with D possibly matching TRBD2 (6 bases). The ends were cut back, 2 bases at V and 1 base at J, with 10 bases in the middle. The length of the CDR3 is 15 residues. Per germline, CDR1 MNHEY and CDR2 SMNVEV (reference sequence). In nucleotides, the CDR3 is TGTGCCAGCAGTTTAGGGGTAGCGGGCACAGATACGCAGTATTTT. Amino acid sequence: CASSLGVAGTDTQYF.

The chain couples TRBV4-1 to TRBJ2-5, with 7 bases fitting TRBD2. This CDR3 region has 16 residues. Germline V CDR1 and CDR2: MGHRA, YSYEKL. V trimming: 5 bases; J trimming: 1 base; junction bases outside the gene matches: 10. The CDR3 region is CASSGGLTAPQETQYF. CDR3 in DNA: TGCGCCAGCAGCGGGGGACTAACTGCCCCCCAAGAGACCCAGTACTTC.

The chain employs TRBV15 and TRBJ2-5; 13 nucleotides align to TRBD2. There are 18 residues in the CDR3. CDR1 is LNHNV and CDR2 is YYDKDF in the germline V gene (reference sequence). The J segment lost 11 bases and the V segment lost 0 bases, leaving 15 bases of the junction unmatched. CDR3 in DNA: TGTGCCACCAGCAGAGATGATTCCGGACTAGCGGGAGTTGGAGAGCAGTACTTC. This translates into CATSRDDSGLAGVGEQYF.

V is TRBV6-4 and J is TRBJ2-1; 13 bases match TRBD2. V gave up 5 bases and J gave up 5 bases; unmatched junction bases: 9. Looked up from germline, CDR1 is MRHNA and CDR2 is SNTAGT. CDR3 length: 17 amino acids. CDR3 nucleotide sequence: TGTGCCAGCAGTACTAAACCGGGACTAGCGGGACACAATGAGCAGTTCTTC. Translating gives CASSTKPGLAGHNEQFF.

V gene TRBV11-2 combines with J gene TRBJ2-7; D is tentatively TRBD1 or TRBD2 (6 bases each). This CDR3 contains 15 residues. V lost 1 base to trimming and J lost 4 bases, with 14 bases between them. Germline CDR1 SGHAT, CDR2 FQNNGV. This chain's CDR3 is CASSLVRGVYYEQYF. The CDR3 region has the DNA TGTGCCAGCAGCTTAGTAAGGGGGGTGTATTACGAGCAGTACTTC.

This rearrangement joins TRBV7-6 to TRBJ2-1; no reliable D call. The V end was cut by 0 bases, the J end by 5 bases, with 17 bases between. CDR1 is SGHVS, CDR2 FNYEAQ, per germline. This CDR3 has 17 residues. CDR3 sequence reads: CASSLALSGDHNNEQFF. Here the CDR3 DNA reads TGTGCCAGCAGCTTAGCGTTATCAGGCGACCACAACAATGAGCAGTTCTTC.

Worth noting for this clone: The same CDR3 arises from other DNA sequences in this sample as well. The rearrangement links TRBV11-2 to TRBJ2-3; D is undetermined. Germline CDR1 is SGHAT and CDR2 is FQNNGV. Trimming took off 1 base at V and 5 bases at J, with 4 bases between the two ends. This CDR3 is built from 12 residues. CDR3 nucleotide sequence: TGTGCCAGCAGCTTAGGGTTAGATACGCAGTATTTT. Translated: CASSLGLDTQYF.